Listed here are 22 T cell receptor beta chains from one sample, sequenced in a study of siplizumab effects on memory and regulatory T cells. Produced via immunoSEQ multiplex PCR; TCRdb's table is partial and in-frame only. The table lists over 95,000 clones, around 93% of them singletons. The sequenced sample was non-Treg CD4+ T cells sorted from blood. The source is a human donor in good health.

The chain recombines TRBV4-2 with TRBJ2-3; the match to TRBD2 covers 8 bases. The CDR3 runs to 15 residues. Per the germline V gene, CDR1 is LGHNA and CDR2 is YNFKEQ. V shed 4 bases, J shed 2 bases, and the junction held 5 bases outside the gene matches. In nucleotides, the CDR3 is TGTGCCAGCAGCCGGACACTAGCGGTCACAGATACGCAGTATTTT. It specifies CASSRTLAVTDTQYF.

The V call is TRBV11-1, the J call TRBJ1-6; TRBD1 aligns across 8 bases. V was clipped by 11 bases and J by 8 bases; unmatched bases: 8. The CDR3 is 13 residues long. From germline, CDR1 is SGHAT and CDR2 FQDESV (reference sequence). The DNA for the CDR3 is TGTGCCGGAAAGCCGGGACAGGATTCACCCCTCCACTTT. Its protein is CAGKPGQDSPLHF.

CDR3 sequence reads: CASSMGGEYEQYF. CDR3 coding DNA: TGTGCCAGTAGTATGGGGGGAGAGTACGAGCAGTACTTC. The V and J genes are TRBV19 and TRBJ2-7, with a tentative D call TRBD2 (6 bases). Germline V lookup: CDR1 LNHDA, CDR2 SQIVND (reference sequence). V lost 3 bases and J lost 4, with 10 bases in between. This CDR3 has 13 amino acids.

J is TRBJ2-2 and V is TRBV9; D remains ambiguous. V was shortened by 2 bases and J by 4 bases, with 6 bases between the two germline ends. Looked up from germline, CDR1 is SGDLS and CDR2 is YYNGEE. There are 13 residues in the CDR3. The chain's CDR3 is CASSVVLTGELFF. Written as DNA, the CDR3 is TGTGCCAGCAGCGTGGTGCTCACCGGGGAGCTGTTTTTT.

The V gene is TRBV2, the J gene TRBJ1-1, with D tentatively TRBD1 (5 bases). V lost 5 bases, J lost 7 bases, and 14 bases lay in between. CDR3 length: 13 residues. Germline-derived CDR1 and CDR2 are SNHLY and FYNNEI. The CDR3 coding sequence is TGTGCCAGCAGTAGCTTGGGGGGTAATGAAGCTTTCTTT. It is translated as CASSSLGGNEAFF.

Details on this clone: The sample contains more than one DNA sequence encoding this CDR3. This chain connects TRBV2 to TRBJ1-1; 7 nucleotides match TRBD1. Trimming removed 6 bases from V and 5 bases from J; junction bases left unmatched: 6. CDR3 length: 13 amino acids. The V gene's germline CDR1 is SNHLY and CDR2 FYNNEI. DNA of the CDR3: TGTGCCAGCAGGGGAGGGGGCCGGACTGAAGCTTTCTTT. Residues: CASRGGGRTEAFF.

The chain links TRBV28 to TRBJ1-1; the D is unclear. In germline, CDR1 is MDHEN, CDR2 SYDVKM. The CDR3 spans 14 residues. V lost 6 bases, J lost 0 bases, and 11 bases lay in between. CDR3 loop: CASSPFTVNTEAFF. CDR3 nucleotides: TGTGCCAGCAGCCCCTTTACAGTGAACACTGAAGCTTTCTTT.

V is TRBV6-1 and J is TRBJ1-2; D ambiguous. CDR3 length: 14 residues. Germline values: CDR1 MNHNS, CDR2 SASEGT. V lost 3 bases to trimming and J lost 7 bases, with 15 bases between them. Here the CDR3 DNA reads TGTGCCAGCAGTGATGGCAGAACCTTCGGTGGCTACACCTTC. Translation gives CASSDGRTFGGYTF.

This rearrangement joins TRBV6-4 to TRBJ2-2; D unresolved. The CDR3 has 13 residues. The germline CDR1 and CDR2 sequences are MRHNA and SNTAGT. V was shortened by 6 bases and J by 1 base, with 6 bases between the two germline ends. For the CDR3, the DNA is TGTGCCAGCAGACTGGAGAACACCGGGGAGCTGTTTTTT. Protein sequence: CASRLENTGELFF.

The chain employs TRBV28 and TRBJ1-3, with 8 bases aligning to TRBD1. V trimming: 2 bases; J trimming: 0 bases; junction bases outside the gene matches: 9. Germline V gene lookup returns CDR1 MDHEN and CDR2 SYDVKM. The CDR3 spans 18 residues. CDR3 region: CASSLTGGTAYSGNTIYF. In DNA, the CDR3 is TGTGCCAGCAGTTTAACAGGGGGTACCGCCTACTCTGGAAACACCATATATTTT.

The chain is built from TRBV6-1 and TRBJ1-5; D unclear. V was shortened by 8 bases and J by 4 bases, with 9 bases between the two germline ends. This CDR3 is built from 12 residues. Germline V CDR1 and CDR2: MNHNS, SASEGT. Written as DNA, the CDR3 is TGTGCCAGCCTGGAGGGAAATCAGCCCCAGCATTTT. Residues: CASLEGNQPQHF.

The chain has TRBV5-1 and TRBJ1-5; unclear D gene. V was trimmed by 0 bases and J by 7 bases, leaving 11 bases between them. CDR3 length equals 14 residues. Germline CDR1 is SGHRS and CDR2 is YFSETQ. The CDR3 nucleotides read TGCGCCAGCAGCTTGGAGGGCCTGGGACAGCCCCAGCATTTT. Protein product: CASSLEGLGQPQHF.

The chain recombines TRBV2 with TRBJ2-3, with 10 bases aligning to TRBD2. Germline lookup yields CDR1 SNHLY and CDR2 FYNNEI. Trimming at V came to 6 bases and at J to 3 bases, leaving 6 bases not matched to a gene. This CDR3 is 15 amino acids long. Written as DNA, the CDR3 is TGTGCCAGCAGCCGTGGACTAGCGGTGACAGATACGCAGTATTTT. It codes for CASSRGLAVTDTQYF.

CDR3 sequence (DNA): TGTGCCAGCAGCTTTTCGGGCGTTAACACTGAAGCTTTCTTT. Protein product: CASSFSGVNTEAFF. J is TRBJ1-1 and V is TRBV7-2, with D unclear. The CDR3 has 14 amino acids. V shed 3 bases and J shed 2 bases, with 10 bases lying between them. The germline V gene has CDR1 SGHTA and CDR2 FQGNSA.

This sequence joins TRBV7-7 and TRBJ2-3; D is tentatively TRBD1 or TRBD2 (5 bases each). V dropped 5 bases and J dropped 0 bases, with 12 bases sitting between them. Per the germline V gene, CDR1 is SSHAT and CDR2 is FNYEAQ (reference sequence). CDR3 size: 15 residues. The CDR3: CASSPGPSSTDTQYF. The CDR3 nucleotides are TGTGCCAGCAGCCCGGGGCCCTCTAGCACAGATACGCAGTATTTT.

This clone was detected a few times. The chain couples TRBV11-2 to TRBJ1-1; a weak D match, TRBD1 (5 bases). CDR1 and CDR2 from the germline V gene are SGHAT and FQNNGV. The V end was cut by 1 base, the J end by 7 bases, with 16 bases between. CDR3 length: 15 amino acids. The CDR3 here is CASSLVFRIQGEAFF. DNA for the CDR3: TGTGCCAGCAGCTTAGTGTTTCGAATTCAGGGTGAAGCTTTCTTT. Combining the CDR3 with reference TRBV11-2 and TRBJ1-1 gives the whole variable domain EAGVAQSPRYKIIEKRQSVAFWCNPISGHATLYWYQQILGQGPKLLIQFQNNGVVDDSQLPKDRFSAERLKGVDSTLKIQPAKLEDSAVYLCASSLVFRIQGEAFFGQGTRLTVV.

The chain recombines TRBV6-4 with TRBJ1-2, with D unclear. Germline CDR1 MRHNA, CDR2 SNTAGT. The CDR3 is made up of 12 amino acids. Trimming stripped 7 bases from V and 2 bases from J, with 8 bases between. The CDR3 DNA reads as TGTGCCAGCACTGTCGGGAACTATGGCTACACCTTC. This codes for CASTVGNYGYTF.

CDR3 nucleotide sequence: TGTGCCAGCAGCTTGCGGGGGGTAATTAATGAAAAACTGTTTTTT. Encoded protein: CASSLRGVINEKLFF. The rearrangement uses TRBV5-5 and TRBJ1-4, with D possibly TRBD1 on 5 matching bases. Trimming removed 1 base at V and 4 bases at J, with 11 bases between. This CDR3 comprises 15 residues. Per germline, CDR1 SGHKS and CDR2 YYEKEE (reference sequence).

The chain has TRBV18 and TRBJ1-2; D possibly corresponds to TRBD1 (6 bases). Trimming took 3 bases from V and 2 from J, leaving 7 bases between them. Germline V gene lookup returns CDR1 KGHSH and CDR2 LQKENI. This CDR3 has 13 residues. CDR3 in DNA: TGTGCCAGCTCACCCGGACAGAACTATGGCTACACCTTC. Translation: CASSPGQNYGYTF.

The CDR3 nucleotides read TGTGCCAGCGCCTTCGACGGTCCCTACGAGCAGTACTTC. It yields the protein CASAFDGPYEQYF. V gene TRBV7-9 combines with J gene TRBJ2-7; D unresolved. Germline CDR1 and CDR2: SEHNR and FQNEAQ (reference sequence). The CDR3 runs 13 residues. Trimming pared 8 bases from V and 2 bases from J, leaving 13 bases between. Complete variable domain (other parts from reference TRBV7-9 and TRBJ2-7): DTGVSQNPRHKITKRGQNVTFRCDPISEHNRLYWYRQTLGQGPEFLTYFQNEAQLEKSRLLSDRFSAERPKGSFSTLEIQRTEQGDSAMYLCASAFDGPYEQYFGPGTRLTVT.

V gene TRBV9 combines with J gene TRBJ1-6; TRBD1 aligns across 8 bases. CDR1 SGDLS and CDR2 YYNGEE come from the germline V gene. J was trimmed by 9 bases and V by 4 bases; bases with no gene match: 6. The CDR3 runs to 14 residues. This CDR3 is CASSPRQGSSPLHF. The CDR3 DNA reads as TGTGCCAGCAGCCCCAGACAGGGGAGTTCACCCCTCCACTTT.

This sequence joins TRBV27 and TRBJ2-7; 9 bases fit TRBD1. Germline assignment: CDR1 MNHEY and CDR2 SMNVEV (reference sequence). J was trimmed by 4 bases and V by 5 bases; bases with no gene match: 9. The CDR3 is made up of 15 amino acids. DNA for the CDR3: TGTGCCAGCAGTACCAGGGACAGGGTCAATTACGAGCAGTACTTC. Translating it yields CASSTRDRVNYEQYF.